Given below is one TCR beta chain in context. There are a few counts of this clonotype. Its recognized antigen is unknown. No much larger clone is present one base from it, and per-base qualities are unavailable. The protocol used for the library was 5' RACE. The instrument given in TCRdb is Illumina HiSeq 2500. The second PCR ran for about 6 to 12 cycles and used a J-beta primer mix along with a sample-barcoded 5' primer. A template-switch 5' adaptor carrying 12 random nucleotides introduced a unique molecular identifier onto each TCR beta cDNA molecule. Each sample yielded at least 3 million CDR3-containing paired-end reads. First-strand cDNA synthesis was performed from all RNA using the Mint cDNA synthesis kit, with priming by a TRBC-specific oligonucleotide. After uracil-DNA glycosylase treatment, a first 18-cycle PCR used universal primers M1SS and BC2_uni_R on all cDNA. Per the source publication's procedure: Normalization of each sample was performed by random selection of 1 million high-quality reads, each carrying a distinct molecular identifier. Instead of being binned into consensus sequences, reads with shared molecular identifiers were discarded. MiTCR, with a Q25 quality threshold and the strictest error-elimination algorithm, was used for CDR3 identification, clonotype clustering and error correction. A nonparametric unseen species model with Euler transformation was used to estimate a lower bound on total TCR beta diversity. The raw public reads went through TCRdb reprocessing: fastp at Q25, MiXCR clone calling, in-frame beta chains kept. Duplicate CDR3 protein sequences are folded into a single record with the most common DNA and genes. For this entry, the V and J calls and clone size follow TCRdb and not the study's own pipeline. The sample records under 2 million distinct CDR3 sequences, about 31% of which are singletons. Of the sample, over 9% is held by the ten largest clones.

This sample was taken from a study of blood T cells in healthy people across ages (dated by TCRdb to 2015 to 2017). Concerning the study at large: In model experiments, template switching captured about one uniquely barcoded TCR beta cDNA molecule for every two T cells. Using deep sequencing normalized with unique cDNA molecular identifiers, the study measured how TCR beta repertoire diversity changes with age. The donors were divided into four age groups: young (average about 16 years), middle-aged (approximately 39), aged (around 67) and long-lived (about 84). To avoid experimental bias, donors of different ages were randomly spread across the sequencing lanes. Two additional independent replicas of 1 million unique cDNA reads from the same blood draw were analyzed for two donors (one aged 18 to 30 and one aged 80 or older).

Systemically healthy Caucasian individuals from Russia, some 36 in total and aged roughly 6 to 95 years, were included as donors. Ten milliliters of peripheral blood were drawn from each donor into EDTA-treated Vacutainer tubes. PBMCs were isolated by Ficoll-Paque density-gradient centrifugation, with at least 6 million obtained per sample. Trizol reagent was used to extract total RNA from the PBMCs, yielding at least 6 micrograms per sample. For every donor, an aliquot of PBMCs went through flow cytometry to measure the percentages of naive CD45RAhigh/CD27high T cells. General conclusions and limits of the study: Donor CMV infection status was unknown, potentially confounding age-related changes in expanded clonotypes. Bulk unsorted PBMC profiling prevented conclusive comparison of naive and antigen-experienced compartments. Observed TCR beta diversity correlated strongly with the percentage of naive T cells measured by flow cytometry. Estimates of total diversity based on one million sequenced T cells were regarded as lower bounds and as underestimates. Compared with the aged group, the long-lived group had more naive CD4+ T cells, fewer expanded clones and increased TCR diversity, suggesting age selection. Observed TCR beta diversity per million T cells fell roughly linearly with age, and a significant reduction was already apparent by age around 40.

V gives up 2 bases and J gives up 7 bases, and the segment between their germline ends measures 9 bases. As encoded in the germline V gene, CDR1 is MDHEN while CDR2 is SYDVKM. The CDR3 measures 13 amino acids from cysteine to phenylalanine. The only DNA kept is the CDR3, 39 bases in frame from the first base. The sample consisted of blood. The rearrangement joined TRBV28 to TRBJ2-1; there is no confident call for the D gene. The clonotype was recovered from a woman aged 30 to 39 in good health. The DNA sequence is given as TGTGCCAGCAGTTTAGGGGTGGAAAATGAGCAGTTCTTC. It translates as CASSLGVENEQFF.